The 13 T cell receptor beta chains listed next were all sequenced from one sample in a study of T cell changes during pregnancy in multiple sclerosis. TCRdb's copy holds only in-frame clones and misses some; the assay was immunoSEQ multiplex PCR. The sample carries more than 25,000 clones, 90% to 95% recorded once. Sequencing was performed on CD8+ T cells from peripheral blood mononuclear cells, taken in the second trimester of pregnancy. All receptors derive from a female donor in good health, enrolled as a control in a pregnancy study.

The chain has TRBV30 and TRBJ1-1; unclear D gene. The CDR3 length is 12 residues. Germline V gene data show CDR1 as GTSNPN and CDR2 as SVGIG (reference sequence). The ends were cut back, 0 bases at V and 0 bases at J, with 2 bases in the middle. CDR3 DNA sequence: TGTGCCTGGAGTGTTATGAACACTGAAGCTTTCTTT. Its translation is CAWSVMNTEAFF.

J is TRBJ2-7 and V is TRBV27; tentative D call: TRBD2 (5 bases). Trimming cost V 10 bases and J 2 bases, with 12 bases left between them. Germline V gives CDR1 MNHEY, CDR2 SMNVEV (reference sequence). CDR3 length equals 12 residues. The DNA of the CDR3 is TGTGCCACCGCGGACTGGACCTACGAGCAGTACTTC. Amino acid sequence: CATADWTYEQYF.

The chain employs TRBV7-2 and TRBJ2-1, with D possibly TRBD1 on 6 matching bases. With 5 bases removed from V and 8 bases from J, the gap between germline ends came to 16 bases. CDR3 length: 14 amino acids. Germline loops: CDR1 SGHTA, CDR2 FQGNSA. CDR3 bases: TGTGCCAGCAGCCCAATCACAGGGCTGGATGAGCAGTTCTTC. As protein: CASSPITGLDEQFF.

This sequence joins TRBV4-3 and TRBJ1-1; D unclear. V lost 0 bases to trimming and J lost 5 bases, with 13 bases between them. The CDR3 consists of 15 residues. The germline V gene has CDR1 LGHNA and CDR2 YSLEER. CDR3 in amino acids: CASSQDRGRGTEAFF. The CDR3 DNA follows: TGCGCCAGCAGCCAAGATCGCGGCCGGGGAACTGAAGCTTTCTTT.

The gene calls are TRBV5-6 and TRBJ1-4, with D perhaps matching TRBD1 (5 bases). V lost 0 bases and J 12 bases, leaving 9 bases between the germline ends. Germline V gene data show CDR1 as SGHDT and CDR2 as YYEEEE. This CDR3 has 12 amino acids. Here the CDR3 reads CASSLGEGELFF. The CDR3 DNA reads TGTGCCAGCAGCTTGGGGGAAGGGGAACTGTTTTTT.

The rearrangement uses TRBV7-9 and TRBJ1-1, with 8 bases lining up with TRBD1. The V and J ends lost 5 bases and 9 bases, in that order; junction bases with no gene match: 17. From germline, CDR1 is SEHNR and CDR2 FQNEAQ (reference sequence). CDR3 size: 16 residues. In nucleotides, the CDR3 is TGTGCCAGCAGCATGGACAGGGTTGATCAAGTCGGCCAAGCTTTCTTT. It yields the protein CASSMDRVDQVGQAFF. Based on the CDR3 plus reference TRBV7-9 and TRBJ1-1, the full variable domain is DTGVSQNPRHKITKRGQNVTFRCDPISEHNRLYWYRQTLGQGPEFLTYFQNEAQLEKSRLLSDRFSAERPKGSFSTLEIQRTEQGDSAMYLCASSMDRVDQVGQAFFGQGTRLTVV.

The chain combines TRBV19 with TRBJ1-2; 8 bases map to TRBD1. Unmatched junction bases numbered 8, after V lost 7 bases and J lost 7 bases. Germline loops: CDR1 LNHDA, CDR2 SQIVND (reference sequence). This CDR3 contains 13 residues. The CDR3 coding sequence is TGTGCCAGTAAGGAAGGCAGGGGGCTTGGCTACACCTTC. This sequence encodes CASKEGRGLGYTF.

The chain carries TRBV27 and TRBJ1-5; TRBD1 matches 10 bases. V trimming: 0 bases; J trimming: 5 bases; junction bases outside the gene matches: 4. CDR3 length: 16 amino acids. Germline values: CDR1 MNHEY, CDR2 SMNVEV (reference sequence). The CDR3 region is CASSLSGTGVYQPQHF. CDR3 sequence (DNA): TGTGCCAGCAGTTTATCCGGGACAGGGGTTTATCAGCCCCAGCATTTT.

The chain employs TRBV9 and TRBJ1-4; the match to TRBD1 covers 7 bases. Germline lookup yields CDR1 SGDLS and CDR2 YYNGEE. CDR3 size: 15 residues. The V and J ends lost 0 bases and 2 bases, in that order; junction bases with no gene match: 1. This chain's CDR3 is CASSVGRGTNEKLFF. Here the CDR3 DNA reads TGTGCCAGCAGCGTAGGCAGGGGGACTAATGAAAAACTGTTTTTT.

The V and J genes are TRBV11-2 and TRBJ2-7; D is possibly TRBD2 (6 bases). V lost 7 bases to trimming and J lost 7 bases, with 23 bases between them. This CDR3 comprises 15 residues. Germline loops: CDR1 SGHAT, CDR2 FQNNGV. CDR3 region: CASTRGGLDLGEQYF. In nucleotides, the CDR3 is TGTGCCAGCACGCGGGGCGGGTTGGATTTAGGGGAGCAGTACTTC.

Within the sample, this clone is medium-sized. The gene calls are TRBV9 and TRBJ1-1, with TRBD1 as a possible D gene (5 bases). Trimming cost V 0 bases and J 3 bases, with 12 bases left between them. CDR1 is SGDLS, CDR2 YYNGEE, per germline. The CDR3 runs to 15 residues. The CDR3 is CASSVVAGSDTEAFF. CDR3 nucleotide sequence: TGTGCCAGCAGCGTAGTAGCAGGGTCGGACACTGAAGCTTTCTTT.

The chain joins TRBV13 to TRBJ2-3, with D perhaps TRBD2 (7 bases). This CDR3 is built from 16 residues. Trimming removed 3 bases from V and 1 base from J, with 14 bases in between. Germline V CDR1 and CDR2: PRHDT, FYEKMQ (reference sequence). This CDR3 is CASSFGGGGGTDTQYF. The CDR3 DNA follows: TGTGCCAGCAGCTTTGGGGGGGGCGGGGGCACAGATACGCAGTATTTT.

The chain couples TRBV20-1 to TRBJ1-2, with D unresolved. Per germline, CDR1 DFQATT and CDR2 SNEGSKA (reference sequence). This CDR3 region has 10 residues. Trimming removed 7 bases at V and 7 bases at J, with 10 bases between. The CDR3 DNA sequence: TGCAGTGGTCTCCCAGGTGGCTACACCTTC. Its translation is CSGLPGGYTF.